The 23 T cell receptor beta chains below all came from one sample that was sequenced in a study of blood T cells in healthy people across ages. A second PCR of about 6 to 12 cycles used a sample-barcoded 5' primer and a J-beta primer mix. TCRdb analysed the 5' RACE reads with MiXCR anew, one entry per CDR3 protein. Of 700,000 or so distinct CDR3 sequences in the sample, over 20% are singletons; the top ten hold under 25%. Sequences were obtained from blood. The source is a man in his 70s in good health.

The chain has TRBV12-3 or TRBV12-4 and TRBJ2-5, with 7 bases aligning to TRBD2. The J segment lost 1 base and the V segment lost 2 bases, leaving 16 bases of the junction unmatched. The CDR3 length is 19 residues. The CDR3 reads CASSLIVREGQEFQETQYF. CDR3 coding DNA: TGTGCCAGCAGTTTAATCGTGAGGGAGGGCCAAGAGTTCCAAGAGACCCAGTACTTC.

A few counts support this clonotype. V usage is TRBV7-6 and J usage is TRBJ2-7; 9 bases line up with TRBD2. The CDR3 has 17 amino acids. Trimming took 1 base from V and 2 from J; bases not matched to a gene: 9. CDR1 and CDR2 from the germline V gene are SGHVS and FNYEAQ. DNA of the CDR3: TGTGCCAGCAGCTTAGATTGGTGGGCTAGCGGGGCCTACGAGCAGTACTTC. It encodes CASSLDWWASGAYEQYF.

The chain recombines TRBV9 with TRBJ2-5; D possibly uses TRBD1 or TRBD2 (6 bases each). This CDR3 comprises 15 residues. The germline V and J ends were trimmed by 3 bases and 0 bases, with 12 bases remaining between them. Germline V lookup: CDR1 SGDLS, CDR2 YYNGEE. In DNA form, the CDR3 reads TGTGCCAGCAGCGCAGACGGGGGCTACCAAGAGACCCAGTACTTC. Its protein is CASSADGGYQETQYF.

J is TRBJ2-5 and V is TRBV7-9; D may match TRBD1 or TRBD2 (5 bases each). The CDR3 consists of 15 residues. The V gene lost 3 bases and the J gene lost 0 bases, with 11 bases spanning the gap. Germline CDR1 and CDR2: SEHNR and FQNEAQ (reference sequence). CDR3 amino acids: CASSLHGTHQETQYF. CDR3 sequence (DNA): TGTGCCAGCAGCTTGCACGGGACCCACCAAGAGACCCAGTACTTC.

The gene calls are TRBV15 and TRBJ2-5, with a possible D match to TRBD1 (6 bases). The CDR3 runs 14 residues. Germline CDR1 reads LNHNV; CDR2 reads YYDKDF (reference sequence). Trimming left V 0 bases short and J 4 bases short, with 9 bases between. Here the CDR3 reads CATSREVGAETQYF. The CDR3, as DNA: TGTGCCACCAGCAGAGAGGTGGGGGCAGAGACCCAGTACTTC. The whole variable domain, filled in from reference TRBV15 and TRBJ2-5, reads DAMVIQNPRYQVTQFGKPVTLSCSQTLNHNVMYWYQQKSSQAPKLLFHYYDKDFNNEADTPDNFQSRRPNTSFCFLDIRSPGLGDTAMYLCATSREVGAETQYFGPGTRLLVL.

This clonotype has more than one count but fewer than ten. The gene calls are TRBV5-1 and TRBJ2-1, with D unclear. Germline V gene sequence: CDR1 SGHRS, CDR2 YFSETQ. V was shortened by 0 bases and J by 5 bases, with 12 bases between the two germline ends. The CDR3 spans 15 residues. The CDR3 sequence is CASSLGAEVNNEQFF. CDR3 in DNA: TGCGCCAGCAGCTTGGGGGCAGAGGTGAACAATGAGCAGTTCTTC. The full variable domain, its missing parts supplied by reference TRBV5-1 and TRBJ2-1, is KAGVTQTPRYLIKTRGQQVTLSCSPISGHRSVSWYQQTPGQGLQFLFEYFSETQRNKGNFPGRFSGRQFSNSRSEMNVSTLELGDSALYLCASSLGAEVNNEQFFGPGTRLTVL.

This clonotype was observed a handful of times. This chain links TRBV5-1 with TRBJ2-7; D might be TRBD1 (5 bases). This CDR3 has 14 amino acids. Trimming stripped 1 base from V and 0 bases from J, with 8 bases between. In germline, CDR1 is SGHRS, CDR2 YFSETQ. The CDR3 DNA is TGCGCCAGCAGCTTGTCAGGGATCTCCTACGAGCAGTACTTC. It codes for CASSLSGISYEQYF.

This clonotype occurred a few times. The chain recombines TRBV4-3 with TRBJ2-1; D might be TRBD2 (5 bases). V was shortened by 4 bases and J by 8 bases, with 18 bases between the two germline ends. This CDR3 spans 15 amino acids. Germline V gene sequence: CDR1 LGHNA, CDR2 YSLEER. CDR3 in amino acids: CASSLPGESYHEQFF. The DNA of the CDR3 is TGCGCCAGCAGCCTTCCCGGGGAGTCATACCATGAGCAGTTCTTC.

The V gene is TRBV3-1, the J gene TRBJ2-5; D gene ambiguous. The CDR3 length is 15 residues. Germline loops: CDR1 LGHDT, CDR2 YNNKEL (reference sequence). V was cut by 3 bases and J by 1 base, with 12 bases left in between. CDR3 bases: TGTGCCAGCAGCCATCAGAGGAGAGTCCAAGAGACCCAGTACTTC. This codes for CASSHQRRVQETQYF.

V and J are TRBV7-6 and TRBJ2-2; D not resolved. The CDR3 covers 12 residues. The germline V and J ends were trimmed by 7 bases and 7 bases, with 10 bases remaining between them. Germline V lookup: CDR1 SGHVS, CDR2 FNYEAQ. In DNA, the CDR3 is TGTGCCAGCACGCCAGAAGACGGGGAGCTGTTTTTT. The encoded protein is CASTPEDGELFF.

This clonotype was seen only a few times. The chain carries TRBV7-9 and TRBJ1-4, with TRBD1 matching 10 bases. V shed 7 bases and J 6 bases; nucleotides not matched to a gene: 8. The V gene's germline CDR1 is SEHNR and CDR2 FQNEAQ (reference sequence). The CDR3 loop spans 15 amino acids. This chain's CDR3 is CASTLGGTGDEKLFF. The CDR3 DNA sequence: TGTGCCAGCACACTGGGAGGGACAGGGGATGAAAAACTGTTTTTT.

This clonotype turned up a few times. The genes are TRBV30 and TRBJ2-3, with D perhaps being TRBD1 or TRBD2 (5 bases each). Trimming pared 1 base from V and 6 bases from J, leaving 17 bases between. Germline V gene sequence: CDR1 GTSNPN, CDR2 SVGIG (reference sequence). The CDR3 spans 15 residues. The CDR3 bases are TGTGCCTGGAGTGGGGACGGACCCCACGAGGATACGCAGTATTTT. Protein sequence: CAWSGDGPHEDTQYF.

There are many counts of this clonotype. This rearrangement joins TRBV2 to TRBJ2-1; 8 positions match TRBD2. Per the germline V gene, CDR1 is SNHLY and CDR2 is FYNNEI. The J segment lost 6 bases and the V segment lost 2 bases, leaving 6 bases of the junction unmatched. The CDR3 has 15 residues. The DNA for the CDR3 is TGTGCCAGCAGTGAAAGGACTAGCAGCCTCAATGAGCAGTTCTTC. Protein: CASSERTSSLNEQFF.

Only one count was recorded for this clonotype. The CDR3 DNA reads TGCGCCAGCAGCTTTGGACAGATTACAACTAATGAAAAACTGTTTTTT. It encodes CASSFGQITTNEKLFF. This chain joins TRBV5-1 and TRBJ1-4, with a tentative D call TRBD1 (6 bases). Germline-derived CDR1 and CDR2 are SGHRS and YFSETQ. CDR3 length equals 16 residues. The V gene lost 2 bases and the J gene lost 0 bases, with 11 bases spanning the gap.

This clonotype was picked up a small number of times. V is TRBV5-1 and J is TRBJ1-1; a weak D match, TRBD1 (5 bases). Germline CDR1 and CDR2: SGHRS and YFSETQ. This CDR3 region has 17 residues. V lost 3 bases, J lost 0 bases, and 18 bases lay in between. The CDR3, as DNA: TGCGCCAGCAGCTCTACTAACTACAGGCTCATGAACACTGAAGCTTTCTTT. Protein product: CASSSTNYRLMNTEAFF.

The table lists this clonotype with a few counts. The CDR3: CSAREPRGYSYEQYF. DNA of the CDR3: TGCAGTGCTAGAGAGCCCCGAGGGTACTCCTACGAGCAGTACTTC. V gene TRBV20-1 combines with J gene TRBJ2-7; D may be TRBD2 (5 bases). The V gene's germline CDR1 is DFQATT and CDR2 SNEGSKA (reference sequence). Trimming took off 0 bases at V and 0 bases at J, with 12 bases between the two ends. The CDR3 spans 15 residues.

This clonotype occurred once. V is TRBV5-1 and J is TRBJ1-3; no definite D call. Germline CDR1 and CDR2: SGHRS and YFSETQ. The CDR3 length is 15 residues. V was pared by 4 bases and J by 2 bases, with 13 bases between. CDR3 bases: TGCGCCAGCAGCGGCGGTACGGTAACTGGAAACACCATATATTTT. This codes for CASSGGTVTGNTIYF. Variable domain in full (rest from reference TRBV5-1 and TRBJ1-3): KAGVTQTPRYLIKTRGQQVTLSCSPISGHRSVSWYQQTPGQGLQFLFEYFSETQRNKGNFPGRFSGRQFSNSRSEMNVSTLELGDSALYLCASSGGTVTGNTIYFGEGSWLTVV.

CDR3 sequence: CSAQGGRTTDTQYF. CDR3 coding DNA: TGCAGCGCTCAAGGGGGTCGGACCACAGATACGCAGTATTTT. The V gene is TRBV29-1, the J gene TRBJ2-3; the D gene is possibly TRBD1 (6 bases). With 7 bases removed from V and 2 bases from J, the gap between germline ends came to 16 bases. From germline, CDR1 is SQVTM and CDR2 ANQGSEA. CDR3 length: 14 residues.

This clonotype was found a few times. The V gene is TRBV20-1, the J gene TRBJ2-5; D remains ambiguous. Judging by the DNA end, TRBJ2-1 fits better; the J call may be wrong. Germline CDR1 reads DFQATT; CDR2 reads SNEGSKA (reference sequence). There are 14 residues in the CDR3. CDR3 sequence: CSAPEELTSDEQFF. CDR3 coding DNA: TGCAGTGCTCCCGAGGAACTCACCTCCGATGAGCAGTTCTTC.

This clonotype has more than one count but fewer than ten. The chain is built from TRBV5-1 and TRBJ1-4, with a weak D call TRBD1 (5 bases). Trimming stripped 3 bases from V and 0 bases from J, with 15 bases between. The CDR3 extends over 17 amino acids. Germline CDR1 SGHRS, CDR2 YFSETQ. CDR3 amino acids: CASSSEPGPATNEKLFF. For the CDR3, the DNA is TGCGCCAGCAGCTCCGAGCCAGGGCCTGCAACTAATGAAAAACTGTTTTTT.

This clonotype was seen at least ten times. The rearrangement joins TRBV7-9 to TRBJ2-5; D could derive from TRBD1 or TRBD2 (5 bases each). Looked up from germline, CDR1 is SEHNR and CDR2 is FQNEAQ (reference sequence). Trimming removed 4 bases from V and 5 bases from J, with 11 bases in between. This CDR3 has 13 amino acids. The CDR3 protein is CASSWGSRETQYF. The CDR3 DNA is TGTGCCAGCAGCTGGGGGTCCAGGGAGACCCAGTACTTC.

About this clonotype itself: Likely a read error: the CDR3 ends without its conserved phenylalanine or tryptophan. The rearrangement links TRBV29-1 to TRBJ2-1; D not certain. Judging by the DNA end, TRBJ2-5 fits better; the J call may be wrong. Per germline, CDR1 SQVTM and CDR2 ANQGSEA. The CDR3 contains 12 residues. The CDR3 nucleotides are TGCAGCGTTGGGCACGCCCCAGAGACCCAGTACATC. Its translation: CSVGHAPETQYI.

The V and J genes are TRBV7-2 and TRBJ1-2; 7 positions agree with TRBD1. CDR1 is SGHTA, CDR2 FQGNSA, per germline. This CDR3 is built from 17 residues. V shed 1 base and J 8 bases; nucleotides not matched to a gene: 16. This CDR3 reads CASSLGRDRSLWLGYTF. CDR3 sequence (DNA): TGTGCCAGCAGCTTAGGCAGGGACAGATCCTTATGGCTCGGCTACACCTTC.